These T cell receptor beta chains were read from a single sample in a study of blood T cell repertoires in COVID-19. TCRdb keeps only in-frame clones here, not all; method: immunoSEQ multiplex PCR. The sample contains approximately 200,000 clones, roughly four fifths of which appear only once. Sequenced: PBMCs or T cells enriched from blood (not recorded which). The receptor set was obtained from a man aged 35-49 years who had recovered from COVID-19. Each CDR3 is given with its conserved first and last residue.

TRBV19,CASSPTQHQAEQYF
TRBV27,CASRVRPSSYNEQFF
TRBV5-6,CASSSLSGGNYEQYF
TRBV5-8,CASSLSLLATPDTQYF
TRBV4-1,CASSPQTWSPPGEQYF
TRBV6-5,CASMVVEGTEAFF
TRBV21-1,CASSLRHIGGGYTF
TRBV4-1,CASSPAPRASNQPQHF
TRBV18,CASSRTGSSGSVTDTQYF
TRBV27,CASSGFSTGVDSPLHF
TRBV29-1,CSVEVGGSTDTQYF
TRBV7-6,CASSLGTTDYEQYF
TRBV5-1,CASSSQGWGTEAFF
TRBV19,CASSISGGYTF
TRBV14,CASSQDLLAGGRETQYF
TRBV18,CASSRARERGGQNEQFF
TRBV2,CASALRTSRNTGELFF
TRBV19,CASSILRGTAAGPNTGELFF
TRBV7-9,CASSLGLAGGTDTQYF
TRBV11-2,CASSSLAGGRLFSDTQYF
TRBV18,CASSPRVNQPQHF
TRBV7-2,CASSGSRGGRTGELFF
TRBV6-5,CASSYSYKTNEAFF
TRBV12-5,CASGSGQGAHEQYF
TRBV2,CASLAGEQETQYF
TRBV6-5,CASSFSASNSNQPQHF
TRBV19,CASSIDLAGREQFF
TRBV11-1,CASSPFENSGANVLTF
TRBV7-9,CASSFLKWTSSYEQYF
TRBV14,CASSQEGQGKPETQYF
TRBV5-8,CASSQNLGQALGYTF
TRBV7-8,CASSLRGGGGGHGYTF
TRBV12-5,CASGLSNRGTEAFF
TRBV6-5,CATGGAKSGNTIYF
TRBV12-5,CASGSGLGLAADTQYF
TRBV10-3,CAISDLTATGLRYEQYF
TRBV10-3,CAIRATDKKSYEQYF
TRBV9,CASSVEGRGMNTEAFF
TRBV5-1,CASSYYRQGGNEQYF
TRBV9,CASSEGQGSGETQYF
TRBV30,CAWSDQQTGEKLFF
TRBV6-1,CASSERGRTEAFF
TRBV12-5,CASGSKRGQPQHF
TRBV7-8,CASSARDRVFQPQHF
TRBV4-1,CASSAGGTEAFF
TRBV2,CASSVPGHGNQPQHF
TRBV2,CASSENRGIGSEAFF
TRBV5-4,CASSLEGRGEDNEQFF
TRBV19,CASSFTGAGQPQHF
TRBV20-1,CSASMANSGANVLTF
TRBV24-1,CATSVQPGRGYEQYF
TRBV12-3/TRBV12-4,CASSYRGQPLF